This TCR beta chain was found in a study of T cell responses to AZD1222 COVID-19 vaccine. For the study at large: The study pooled second doses at about 4 or about 12 weeks.

Concerning this clone itself: What it recognizes is unknown.

Assay: immunoSEQ multiplex PCR; the TCRdb copy retains only in-frame clones and omits some. The sample has about 97,000 clones; 88% are singletons. Trimming cost V 4 bases and J 3 bases; bases outside gene matches: 10. Germline lookup yields CDR1 SGHRS and CDR2 YFSETQ. There are 16 residues in the CDR3. Regarding the study as a whole: Baseline seropositives among AZD1222 recipients totaled only five or six. Repertoires were sampled only after the peak T cell response. The donor group comprised mostly white British people and more females; the analysis possibly underestimated clonal diversity.

This TCR came from an adult in good health. This specimen was peripheral blood, taken on day 0 of AZD1222 vaccination. The rearrangement uses TRBV5-1 and TRBJ2-3; 8 bases are a match to TRBD2. The CDR3 loop reads CASSTTGTSGTDTQYF. CDR3 DNA: TGCGCCAGCAGCACCACCGGGACTAGTGGTACAGATACGCAGTATTTT.